Listed below are T cell receptor beta chains from one sample, sequenced in a study of naive and memory T cell subsets. TCRdb re-called the UMI-ligation and nested PCR reads through MiXCR, storing one row per CDR3 protein. The table shows 150,000 or so distinct CDR3 sequences, with about 18% occurring only once. Sample: naive CD4+ T cells from blood. Every receptor here comes from a human donor in good health. CDR3s include the opening cysteine and the closing phenylalanine or tryptophan. The order of the fields is J gene, D gene, V gene, clone size, CDR3 DNA, CDR3 protein. A D gene is named only where the DNA matches it firmly. Clone size is shown for a subset of rows, as once, few, many or a class of expanded clone.

>TRBJ2-1|.|TRBV4-1|many
TGCGCCAGCAGCCAAGCGACAGTCGAGGGTTACAATGAGCAGTTCTTC
CASSQATVEGYNEQFF
>TRBJ1-1|.|TRBV30|.
TGTGCCTGGACCCTGGGAATGAACACTGAAGCTTTCTTT
CAWTLGMNTEAFF
>TRBJ1-5|.|TRBV6-2/TRBV6-3|few
TGTGCCAGCAGAAACCACGACAGTCTCAATCAGCCCCAGCATTTT
CASRNHDSLNQPQHF
>TRBJ2-5|.|TRBV29-1|.
TGCAGCGTTGGGGGCAGACAACAAGAGACCCAGTACTTC
CSVGGRQQETQYF
>TRBJ2-2|.|TRBV28|.
TGTGCCAGCAGTCCCCCCACAGCGGCCAACACCGGGGAGCTGTTTTTT
CASSPPTAANTGELFF
>TRBJ2-7|TRBD2|TRBV12-3/TRBV12-4|.
TGTGCCAGCAGTTTTGGACTCGGAACTAGCGGAAACTCCTACGAGCAGTACTTC
CASSFGLGTSGNSYEQYF
>TRBJ1-2|.|TRBV19|few
TGTGCCAGTAGTATAGCGGGCATCTCCACCTCCTATGGCTACACCTTC
CASSIAGISTSYGYTF
>TRBJ2-1|TRBD1|TRBV18|.
TGTGCCAGCGCTCGGGACAGGGTTTACAATGAGCAGTTCTTC
CASARDRVYNEQFF
>TRBJ2-1|TRBD1|TRBV27|.
TGTGCCAGCAGTTTAGGACAGGGGGGCTCCTACAATGAGCAGTTCTTC
CASSLGQGGSYNEQFF
>TRBJ1-5|.|TRBV24-1|.
TGTGCCACCGGAGATATCGGGGCGGCGGGGGAGCCCCAGCATTTT
CATGDIGAAGEPQHF
>TRBJ2-5|TRBD2|TRBV12-3/TRBV12-4|.
TGTGCCAGCAGTTTAGCGGGACTAGCGGGGAAAGAGACCCAGTACTTC
CASSLAGLAGKETQYF
>TRBJ1-4|.|TRBV21-1|few
TGTGCCAGCAGCAAACATCACCGGACAACTAATGAAAAACTGTTTTTT
CASSKHHRTTNEKLFF
>TRBJ2-3|TRBD2|TRBV7-2|few
TGTGCCAGCAGCATAGGGAGCGGGAGTCACAGCACAGATACGCAGTATTTT
CASSIGSGSHSTDTQYF
>TRBJ2-2|TRBD2|TRBV5-1|.
TGCGCCAGCAGCTTGGTGCGGGAGCCCAGAGGGGAGCTGTTTTTT
CASSLVREPRGELFF
>TRBJ2-5|.|TRBV11-2|.
TGTGCCAGCAGCTTAGTAGAGGCCGGGGGAACCCAGTACTTC
CASSLVEAGGTQYF
>TRBJ1-5|TRBD1|TRBV20-1|.
TGCAGTGCTAGCCCTGATAGCTGGACAGGGGGTAGGCAGCCCCAGCATTTT
CSASPDSWTGGRQPQHF
>TRBJ2-1|TRBD1|TRBV2|once
TGTGCCAGCAGTGAACCGGGACAGGGGGCCGGGGAGCAGTTCTTC
CASSEPGQGAGEQFF
>TRBJ1-6|TRBD1|TRBV28|.
TGTGCCAGCAGTGAGGGGGCGCCGGGACAGTCGAGCTCCTATAATTCACCCCTCCACTTT
CASSEGAPGQSSSYNSPLHF
>TRBJ1-6|.|TRBV12-3/TRBV12-4|few
TGTGCCAGCAGTAACGGGAGGGGAGCAGTAACCCTTAATTCACCCCTCCACTTT
CASSNGRGAVTLNSPLHF
>TRBJ1-6|TRBD1|TRBV7-6|few
TGTGCCAGCAGCGCAGGGACAGGGAATGAGCATTCACCCCTCCACTTT
CASSAGTGNEHSPLHF
>TRBJ2-7|.|TRBV11-2|.
TGTGCCAGCAGCTTAGACCGACGGCCGGGACACTACGAGCAGTACTTC
CASSLDRRPGHYEQYF
>TRBJ1-2|.|TRBV25-1|many
TGTGCCAGCAGTGACCCCACTCCAGTAAACTATGGCTACACCTTC
CASSDPTPVNYGYTF
>TRBJ2-1|.|TRBV7-2|few
TGTGCCAGCAGCTTAGCGCGCGCGGTACTGCCGCGGGATGAGCAGTTCTTC
CASSLARAVLPRDEQFF
>TRBJ2-7|.|TRBV12-3/TRBV12-4|many
TGTGCCAGCAGTCGCTTTGACTACGAGCAGTACTTC
CASSRFDYEQYF
>TRBJ2-1|.|TRBV30|few
TGTGCCTGGAGTGGCAGGCGGGAATACAATGAGCAGTTCTTC
CAWSGRREYNEQFF
>TRBJ1-3|.|TRBV7-8|many
TGTGCCAGCAGCCCCACTCCAAGCCTACGGGAGTCTGGAAACACCATATATTTT
CASSPTPSLRESGNTIYF
>TRBJ2-1|TRBD2|TRBV11-2|.
TGTGCCAGCAGCGCCCGGTCTAGCGGGGATTACAATGAGCAGTTCTTC
CASSARSSGDYNEQFF
>TRBJ2-3|TRBD2|TRBV6-1|.
TGTGCCAGCCTGACTAGCGGGATGGCAGATACGCAGTATTTT
CASLTSGMADTQYF
>TRBJ1-2|.|TRBV28|many
TGTGCCAGCAGTTTAGGAAACTACAGGGACGGCTACACCTTC
CASSLGNYRDGYTF
>TRBJ2-5|.|TRBV28|few
TGTGCCAGCAGTTCAGGGGCGGGCCAAGAGACCCAGTACTTC
CASSSGAGQETQYF
>TRBJ1-4|TRBD1|TRBV7-9|.
TGTGCCAGCAGCCCTGGACAGGCAACTAATGAAAAACTGTTTTTT
CASSPGQATNEKLFF
>TRBJ2-7|.|TRBV3-1|many
TGTGCCAGCAGCCAAGATCGACGATACAAGGGTGCCCACGAGCAGTACTTC
CASSQDRRYKGAHEQYF
>TRBJ2-5|TRBD1|TRBV7-9|few
TGTGCCAGCAGGGGGTTCCCGGGACAGGACGTGACCCAGTACTTC
CASRGFPGQDVTQYF
>TRBJ2-3|.|TRBV7-3|few
TGTGCCAGCAGCTTATTCGCCGGGAGTAACACAGATACGCAGTATTTT
CASSLFAGSNTDTQYF
>TRBJ2-3|.|TRBV5-1|few
TGCGCCAGCAGCCTAGGACAGGAGGGGGATACGCAGTATTTT
CASSLGQEGDTQYF
>TRBJ2-1|TRBD2|TRBV29-1|few
TGCAGCGCTGCACTAGCGGTGTACAATGAGCAGTTCTTC
CSAALAVYNEQFF
>TRBJ2-2|TRBD2|TRBV6-2/TRBV6-3|few
TGTGCCAGCAGTTTGAGCGGGAGGCGTACCGGGGAGCTGTTTTTT
CASSLSGRRTGELFF
>TRBJ1-5|TRBD1|TRBV12-3/TRBV12-4|few
TGTGCCAGCAGTCGGGACAGTAGCAATCAGCCCCAGCATTTT
CASSRDSSNQPQHF
>TRBJ2-2|.|TRBV20-1|few
TGCAGTGCTGTGGGTCGTCACCCCAGGGAGCTGTTTTTT
CSAVGRHPRELFF
>TRBJ2-3|TRBD2|TRBV20-1|many
TGCAGTGCTAGGGGAGCGGGAGATCCCGATACGCAGTATTTT
CSARGAGDPDTQYF
>TRBJ1-2|.|TRBV18|few
TGTGCCAGCTCACCAGGGGCAAACTATGGCTACACCTTC
CASSPGANYGYTF
>TRBJ2-3|.|TRBV10-3|.
TGTGCCATCAGTGAGGTCGACCGGAGCACAGATACGCAGTATTTT
CAISEVDRSTDTQYF
>TRBJ1-5|.|TRBV12-3/TRBV12-4|few
TGTGCCAGCAGTCGGACTGGAGGGACCAATCAGCCCCAGCATTTT
CASSRTGGTNQPQHF
>TRBJ2-1|TRBD2|TRBV20-1|many
TGCAGTGCTAGAGGGAGCGGGAGCTCCTACAATGAGCAGTTCTTC
CSARGSGSSYNEQFF
>TRBJ2-1|.|TRBV6-6|few
TGTGCCAGCAATAACGGGCGGAACTCCTACAATGAGCAGTTCTTC
CASNNGRNSYNEQFF
>TRBJ2-6|TRBD1|TRBV28|.
TGTGCCAGCAGGGGAACAGGGGGTAAGGCCAACGTCCTGACTTTC
CASRGTGGKANVLTF
>TRBJ1-3|.|TRBV20-1|.
TGCAGTGCTAGAGTTCTGACAGACGGAAACACCATATATTTT
CSARVLTDGNTIYF
>TRBJ2-7|TRBD2|TRBV27|many
TGTGCCAGCAGTTCCCTGGGACTAGCGGGAGATGGATCCTACGAGCAGTACTTC
CASSSLGLAGDGSYEQYF
>TRBJ1-6|TRBD1|TRBV25-1|.
TGTGCCAGCAGTGACCGGGACAGCAATAATTCACCCCTCCACTTT
CASSDRDSNNSPLHF
>TRBJ2-7|TRBD2|TRBV13|.
TGTGCCAGCAGCCCCGCGGGAGGAGGGGCGATCTACGAGCAGTACTTC
CASSPAGGGAIYEQYF
>TRBJ2-7|TRBD1|TRBV10-3|few
TGTGCCATCAGCGACCGGGACAGCAACGAGCAGTACTTC
CAISDRDSNEQYF
>TRBJ2-1|.|TRBV4-2|few
TGTGCCAGCAGCCGACCGGGCCACTACAATGAGCAGTTCTTC
CASSRPGHYNEQFF
>TRBJ2-3|TRBD1|TRBV20-1|.
TGCAGTGCTCCGACAGGGGGCACAGATACGCAGTATTTT
CSAPTGGTDTQYF
>TRBJ2-2|.|TRBV30|.
TGTGCCTGGACTCAGAACACCGGGGAGCTGTTTTTT
CAWTQNTGELFF
>TRBJ2-3|.|TRBV12-3/TRBV12-4|.
TGTGCCAGCAAGGGACCCACAGATACGCAGTATTTT
CASKGPTDTQYF